These 28 T cell receptor beta chains share one sample of origin, sequenced in a study of regulatory and conventional T cells in RAG deficiency listed by TCRdb under 2017. The library was made by the immunoSEQ multiplex PCR assay. The immuneACCESS repertoire file appears here via TCRdb, limited to in-frame rearrangements. These files lack a portion of the clones; in checked studies, under half of the deficit traces to unresolved V genes, and the cause of the others is not known. The sample table contains fewer than 35,000 clones; only one count was recorded for around 89% of them. 4.5% to 5.5% of the sample lies in the top ten. These data were also filed under a second study, of regulatory T cells. As that second paper reports: The multiplex PCR relied on 52 forward TRBV primers and 13 reverse TRBJ primers, and amplification bias was corrected through assay-based and computational methods.

The sequenced sample was CD8+ T cells sorted from blood. The receptors come from a human donor in good health.

This chain links TRBV27 with TRBJ1-1; unclear D gene. CDR3 length equals 13 residues. Germline CDR1 MNHEY, CDR2 SMNVEV (reference sequence). The V and J ends lost 2 bases and 3 bases respectively, with 7 bases between them. The CDR3 DNA is TGTGCCAGCAGTTTAACCGTCTACACTGAAGCTTTCTTT. Residues: CASSLTVYTEAFF.

This chain connects TRBV4-2 to TRBJ1-1; D ambiguous. V was clipped by 1 base and J by 0 bases, with 15 bases between them. Per the germline V gene, CDR1 is LGHNA and CDR2 is YNFKEQ. This CDR3 region has 17 residues. CDR3 protein: CASSQGGAAVLNTEAFF. DNA of the CDR3: TGTGCCAGCAGCCAAGGGGGTGCGGCAGTCTTGAACACTGAAGCTTTCTTT.

This rearrangement joins TRBV28 to TRBJ1-6, with D unclear. CDR3 length: 12 residues. Deletions cut 3 bases from V and 13 bases from J, with 10 bases between. CDR1 is MDHEN, CDR2 SYDVKM, per germline. CDR3 region: CASSFGSSPLHF. Written as DNA, the CDR3 is TGTGCCAGCAGTTTTGGGTCCTCTCCCCTCCACTTT.

The chain has TRBV5-6 and TRBJ2-1, with 9 bases matching TRBD1. Germline V gene sequence: CDR1 SGHDT, CDR2 YYEEEE. Trimming cost V 1 base and J 6 bases; bases outside gene matches: 11. CDR3 length: 17 amino acids. The CDR3 sequence is CASSLWVWDRVSNEQFF. The CDR3 nucleotides are TGTGCCAGCAGCTTGTGGGTTTGGGACAGGGTCTCCAATGAGCAGTTCTTC.

V usage is TRBV6-4 and J usage is TRBJ2-2; 10 nucleotides align to TRBD2. CDR1 and CDR2 (germline): MRHNA, SNTAGT. The V and J ends lost 2 bases and 3 bases, in that order; junction bases with no gene match: 12. CDR3 size: 19 residues. The CDR3 region is CASSDHFHSSGSYTGELFF. The CDR3, as DNA: TGTGCCAGCAGTGACCATTTCCATTCTAGCGGGAGTTACACCGGGGAGCTGTTTTTT.

V is TRBV11-3 and J is TRBJ2-5, with D possibly TRBD1 on 6 matching bases. Germline assignment: CDR1 SGHNT and CDR2 YENEEA. The CDR3 loop spans 16 amino acids. V was shortened by 4 bases and J by 5 bases, with 20 bases between the two germline ends. CDR3 sequence: CASSYRSQGAGETQYF. In nucleotides, the CDR3 is TGTGCCAGCAGCTACCGTTCACAGGGCGCTGGGGAGACCCAGTACTTC.

This chain links TRBV28 with TRBJ2-3, with D tentatively TRBD2 (6 bases). Trimming took off 4 bases at V and 4 bases at J, with 18 bases between the two ends. This CDR3 has 16 residues. Germline V gene lookup returns CDR1 MDHEN and CDR2 SYDVKM. DNA for the CDR3: TGTGCCAGCAGTTATCGACCTAGTGGGAGGCCAGATACGCAGTATTTT. Protein: CASSYRPSGRPDTQYF.

The chain has TRBV19 and TRBJ1-1; D perhaps matches TRBD1 (6 bases). The germline V gene has CDR1 LNHDA and CDR2 SQIVND (reference sequence). This CDR3 is built from 13 residues. The V gene lost 3 bases and the J gene lost 8 bases, with 13 bases spanning the gap. CDR3 region: CASSIGGAAEAFF. The CDR3 coding sequence is TGTGCCAGTAGTATTGGGGGGGCGGCCGAAGCTTTCTTT. Combining the CDR3 with reference TRBV19 and TRBJ1-1 gives the whole variable domain DGGITQSPKYLFRKEGQNVTLSCEQNLNHDAMYWYRQDPGQGLRLIYYSQIVNDFQKGDIAEGYSVSREKKESFPLTVTSAQKNPTAFYLCASSIGGAAEAFFGQGTRLTVV.

V and J are TRBV6-1 and TRBJ1-5; TRBD1 is a possible D gene (5 bases). CDR3 length: 15 amino acids. V lost 4 bases and J lost 0, with 10 bases in between. In germline, CDR1 is MNHNS, CDR2 SASEGT. The CDR3 protein is CASSVGVYSNQPQHF. CDR3 nucleotides: TGTGCCAGCAGTGTGGGGGTCTATAGCAATCAGCCCCAGCATTTT.

This clone was counted a single time. The chain uses TRBV6-5 and TRBJ1-2; 7 nucleotides align to TRBD1. The CDR3 covers 13 residues. The V gene end was trimmed by 3 bases and the J gene end by 8 bases; junction bases not matched to a gene: 6. Germline-derived CDR1 and CDR2 are MNHEY and SVGAGI. The CDR3 is CASSYFGQAGYTF. As DNA, the CDR3 is TGTGCCAGCAGTTATTTCGGACAGGCCGGCTACACCTTC.

V usage is TRBV6-1 and J usage is TRBJ1-5; D unclear. The CDR3 covers 16 residues. From germline, CDR1 is MNHNS and CDR2 SASEGT. The V gene lost 0 bases and the J gene lost 0 bases, with 9 bases spanning the gap. The CDR3 nucleotides read TGTGCCAGCAGTGAAGCCCCAGATTATAGCAATCAGCCCCAGCATTTT. This sequence encodes CASSEAPDYSNQPQHF.

The chain links TRBV6-1 to TRBJ1-5, with 8 bases aligning to TRBD1. Losses at the gene ends were 4 bases for V and 2 bases for J; bases not matched to a gene: 4. CDR1 MNHNS and CDR2 SASEGT come from the germline V gene. There are 15 residues in the CDR3. The CDR3 loop reads CASSGRGQGNQPQHF. The CDR3 DNA reads as TGTGCCAGCAGTGGCAGGGGGCAGGGCAATCAGCCCCAGCATTTT.

The chain carries TRBV27 and TRBJ2-7; D possibly corresponds to TRBD1 (5 bases). This CDR3 spans 14 amino acids. CDR1 is MNHEY and CDR2 is SMNVEV in the germline V gene (reference sequence). Trimming pared 2 bases from V and 6 bases from J, leaving 14 bases between. The CDR3 here is CASSLSQGSGEQYF. In nucleotides, the CDR3 is TGTGCCAGCAGTTTAAGTCAGGGCTCAGGCGAGCAGTACTTC.

This chain joins TRBV5-4 and TRBJ1-1; 7 bases are a match to TRBD1. The CDR3 loop spans 15 amino acids. The V segment lost 1 base and the J segment 9 bases; nucleotides outside the gene matches: 12. Germline CDR1 is SGHNT and CDR2 is YYREEE (reference sequence). Written as DNA, the CDR3 is TGTGCCAGCAGCTTGCCCGGGACAGAGTTGAATAAAGCTTTCTTT. It is translated as CASSLPGTELNKAFF.

The CDR3 loop is CASSYGTGPYEQYF. The CDR3 coding sequence is TGTGCCAGTAGTTATGGGACAGGGCCCTACGAGCAGTACTTC. The chain joins TRBV19 to TRBJ2-7, with TRBD1 identical over 9 bases. J lost 2 bases, V lost 5 bases, and 4 bases had no gene match. The CDR3 runs 14 residues. Germline assignment: CDR1 LNHDA and CDR2 SQIVND (reference sequence).

The chain recombines TRBV5-1 with TRBJ2-7; D not resolved. The CDR3 is made up of 12 amino acids. Germline CDR1 SGHRS, CDR2 YFSETQ. Trimming removed 0 bases at V and 4 bases at J, with 5 bases between. CDR3 sequence: CASSLVPYEQYF. The CDR3, as DNA: TGCGCCAGCAGCTTGGTCCCTTACGAGCAGTACTTC.

Concerning this clone: It may be a read error: a sequence one base away is much more abundant. V and J are TRBV5-6 and TRBJ2-5; D could derive from TRBD1 or TRBD2 (5 bases each). Germline V gene lookup returns CDR1 SGHDT and CDR2 YYEEEE. The CDR3 consists of 14 residues. CDR3 bases: TGTGCCAGCAGTGAGGATGTGAGGGGAGAGGCCCAGTACTTC. The encoded protein is CASSEDVRGEAQYF.

As for this clone: Other DNA sequences within the sample encode an identical CDR3. J is TRBJ2-7 and V is TRBV9; D perhaps matches TRBD1 (5 bases). The CDR3 has 14 residues. Trimming removed 0 bases from V and 1 base from J, with 8 bases in between. From germline, CDR1 is SGDLS and CDR2 YYNGEE. CDR3 sequence reads: CASSVEGSSYEQYF. Here the CDR3 DNA reads TGTGCCAGCAGCGTAGAGGGGTCGTCCTACGAGCAGTACTTC.

The chain couples TRBV27 to TRBJ2-1; D gene unclear. V was shortened by 3 bases and J by 2 bases, with 14 bases between the two germline ends. Germline assignment: CDR1 MNHEY and CDR2 SMNVEV (reference sequence). This CDR3 has 16 amino acids. DNA of the CDR3: TGTGCCAGCAGTTTCAACGAGTTTGGACCCTACAATGAGCAGTTCTTC. This translates into CASSFNEFGPYNEQFF.

The V and J genes are TRBV21-1 and TRBJ1-6; whether TRBD1, the table's D call, matches the DNA was not checked. TRBV21-1 is a documented pseudogene. The CDR3 covers 16 residues. In DNA form, the CDR3 reads TGTGCCAGCAGCAGCCCAAGACAGGGTATCAATTCACCCCTCCACTTT. Amino acids: CASSSPRQGINSPLHF.

This sequence joins TRBV19 and TRBJ2-3, with 9 positions matching TRBD1. Germline assignment: CDR1 LNHDA and CDR2 SQIVND (reference sequence). Losses at the gene ends were 4 bases for V and 2 bases for J; bases not matched to a gene: 4. This CDR3 region has 15 residues. The CDR3 DNA reads as TGTGCCAGTAGTACACGGACAGGGGACACAGATACGCAGTATTTT. Its translation is CASSTRTGDTDTQYF.

CDR3 sequence reads: CASSGQLTSGVNTGELFF. The CDR3 DNA sequence: TGTGCCAGCAGTGGCCAATTGACTAGCGGGGTTAACACCGGGGAGCTGTTTTTT. The chain carries TRBV6-1 and TRBJ2-2, with TRBD2 identical over 11 bases. The junction had 9 bases not matched to a gene; V was cut back by 4 bases and J by 2 bases. The CDR3 consists of 18 residues. Germline-derived CDR1 and CDR2 are MNHNS and SASEGT.

The rearrangement links TRBV7-9 to TRBJ2-1, with 9 bases fitting TRBD2. V gave up 5 bases and J gave up 5 bases; unmatched junction bases: 7. Germline values: CDR1 SEHNR, CDR2 FQNEAQ (reference sequence). The CDR3 sequence is 15 residues long. CDR3 coding DNA: TGTGCCAGCAGCCGAAAGCGGGAGGTAGACAATGAGCAGTTCTTC. Encoded protein: CASSRKREVDNEQFF.

This clone appeared once. This chain joins TRBV6-1 and TRBJ2-2; D not resolved. The germline CDR1 and CDR2 sequences are MNHNS and SASEGT. The CDR3 is 15 residues long. Trimming pared 2 bases from V and 6 bases from J, leaving 13 bases between. In DNA form, the CDR3 reads TGTGCCAGCAGTGAACCAGTCTTATGGCCCGGGGAGCTGTTTTTT. It codes for CASSEPVLWPGELFF.

This clone showed up just a few times. This rearrangement joins TRBV6-5 to TRBJ1-2; D uncertain. Germline values: CDR1 MNHEY, CDR2 SVGAGI. Trimming stripped 3 bases from V and 0 bases from J, with 11 bases between. This CDR3 has 15 amino acids. CDR3 sequence: CASSYSTPANYGYTF. DNA for the CDR3: TGTGCCAGCAGTTATTCGACACCAGCTAACTATGGCTACACCTTC.

The V call is TRBV28, the J call TRBJ1-1, with D perhaps TRBD1 (5 bases). CDR3 length equals 13 residues. Germline loops: CDR1 MDHEN, CDR2 SYDVKM. The V and J ends lost 3 bases and 2 bases respectively, with 7 bases between them. CDR3 residues: CASSFDRNTEAFF. The DNA of the CDR3 is TGTGCCAGCAGTTTCGACAGAAACACTGAAGCTTTCTTT.

The rearrangement links TRBV11-2 to TRBJ2-1; 8 bases line up with TRBD2. This CDR3 is built from 15 residues. Looked up from germline, CDR1 is SGHAT and CDR2 is FQNNGV. Losses at the gene ends were 2 bases for V and 2 bases for J; bases not matched to a gene: 2. CDR3 DNA: TGTGCCAGCAGCTTAAGCGGGAGAACCTACAATGAGCAGTTCTTC. Protein: CASSLSGRTYNEQFF.

The CDR3 DNA sequence: TGTGCCAGCAGTTCGAGCGGGGGGTACGGGAATGAGCAGTTCTTC. Encoded protein: CASSSSGGYGNEQFF. This chain links TRBV6-5 with TRBJ2-1, with 9 bases fitting TRBD2. Germline CDR1 reads MNHEY; CDR2 reads SVGAGI. The CDR3 length is 15 residues. Trimming at V came to 4 bases and at J to 7 bases, leaving 8 bases not matched to a gene.